This entry lists 8 T cell receptor beta chains sequenced from one sample in a study of technical replicates of blood from several donors. The data were produced by immunoSEQ multiplex PCR, yet TCRdb's version contains in-frame clones alone and is incomplete. In the table there are approximately 95,000 clones, approximately 95% of which are singletons. Sequencing was performed on T cells isolated from PBMCs. These receptor sequences come from a human donor in good health.

The genes are TRBV19 and TRBJ2-5, with D tentatively TRBD2 (5 bases). This CDR3 comprises 15 residues. The V gene lost 1 base and the J gene lost 2 bases, with 11 bases spanning the gap. Germline CDR1 and CDR2: LNHDA and SQIVND (reference sequence). CDR3 sequence reads: CASSIGGSNQETQYF. CDR3 sequence (DNA): TGTGCCAGTAGTATAGGTGGGAGCAATCAAGAGACCCAGTACTTC. Looking up the rest from reference TRBV19 and TRBJ2-5 gives the full variable domain: DGGITQSPKYLFRKEGQNVTLSCEQNLNHDAMYWYRQDPGQGLRLIYYSQIVNDFQKGDIAEGYSVSREKKESFPLTVTSAQKNPTAFYLCASSIGGSNQETQYFGPGTRLLVL.

The V and J genes are TRBV5-1 and TRBJ1-2; the match to TRBD1 covers 10 bases. This CDR3 is 15 amino acids long. The J segment lost 0 bases and the V segment lost 4 bases, leaving 3 bases of the junction unmatched. From germline, CDR1 is SGHRS and CDR2 YFSETQ. The CDR3 DNA reads as TGCGCCAGCAGCGCGGGACAGGGGACTAACTATGGCTACACCTTC. This sequence encodes CASSAGQGTNYGYTF.

The chain employs TRBV5-4 and TRBJ2-7; possibly TRBD1 for D (7 bases). The CDR3 sequence is 13 residues long. Germline lookup yields CDR1 SGHNT and CDR2 YYREEE (reference sequence). Trimming cost V 5 bases and J 7 bases, with 16 bases left between them. CDR3: CASRRDAGGEQYF. CDR3 DNA sequence: TGTGCCAGCAGGCGGGACGCAGGGGGTGAGCAGTACTTC.

This sequence joins TRBV7-3 and TRBJ2-7, with 7 bases lining up with TRBD1. CDR1 and CDR2 (germline): SGHTA, FQGTGA. The CDR3 has 11 residues. Trimming at V came to 4 bases and at J to 10 bases, leaving 4 bases not matched to a gene. CDR3 nucleotide sequence: TGTGCCAGCAGCTGGGACAGCCTTCAGTACTTC. Translated, it gives CASSWDSLQYF.

J is TRBJ1-2 and V is TRBV9; 9 nucleotides match TRBD1. The germline V gene encodes CDR1 SGDLS and CDR2 YYNGEE. The trim removed 2 bases at V and 6 bases at J, leaving 14 bases unmatched. The CDR3 covers 17 residues. The CDR3 DNA reads TGTGCCAGCAGCGTCCCGGTTCGGGGACAGGGAGGGGATGGCTACACCTTC. It yields the protein CASSVPVRGQGGDGYTF.

The chain employs TRBV19 and TRBJ1-1; perhaps TRBD1 as D (6 bases). The CDR3 totals 12 residues. The ends were cut back, 11 bases at V and 4 bases at J, with 14 bases in the middle. Germline V gene sequence: CDR1 LNHDA, CDR2 SQIVND (reference sequence). Written as DNA, the CDR3 is TGTGCCTGTGGACAGCTGGCCACTGAAGCTTTCTTT. It encodes CACGQLATEAFF.

The chain recombines TRBV9 with TRBJ2-3, with 10 bases fitting TRBD2. The CDR3 has 16 amino acids. Germline values: CDR1 SGDLS, CDR2 YYNGEE. Trimming took 0 bases from V and 4 from J; bases not matched to a gene: 5. Here the CDR3 reads CASSVVSGRAADTQYF. DNA for the CDR3: TGTGCCAGCAGCGTAGTGAGCGGGAGGGCCGCAGATACGCAGTATTTT.

The chain is built from TRBV11-2 and TRBJ2-7; possibly TRBD2 for D (6 bases). The CDR3 extends over 13 amino acids. V was cut by 6 bases and J by 3 bases, with 12 bases left in between. The germline gives CDR1 SGHAT, CDR2 FQNNGV. The CDR3 here is CASSWRVYYEQYF. The CDR3 DNA reads TGTGCCAGCAGTTGGAGGGTTTACTACGAGCAGTACTTC.